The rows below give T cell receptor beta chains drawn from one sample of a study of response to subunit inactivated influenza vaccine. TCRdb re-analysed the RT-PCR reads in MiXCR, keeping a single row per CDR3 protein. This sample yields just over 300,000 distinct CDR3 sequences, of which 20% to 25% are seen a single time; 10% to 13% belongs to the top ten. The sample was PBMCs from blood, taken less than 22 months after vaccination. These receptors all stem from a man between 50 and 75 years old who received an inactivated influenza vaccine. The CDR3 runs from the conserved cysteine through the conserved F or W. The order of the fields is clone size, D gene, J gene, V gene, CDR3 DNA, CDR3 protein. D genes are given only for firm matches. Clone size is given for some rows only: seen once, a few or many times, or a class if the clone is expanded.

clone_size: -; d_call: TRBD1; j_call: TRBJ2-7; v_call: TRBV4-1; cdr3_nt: TGCGCCAGCAGCCAAGAAGGGACAGGGGTCCCCTACGAGCAGTACTTC; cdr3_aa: CASSQEGTGVPYEQYF
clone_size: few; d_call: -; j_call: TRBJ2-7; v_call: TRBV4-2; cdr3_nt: TGTGCCAGCAGCCAAGATCGGGCTAGCCACCACTCCTACGAGCAGTACTTC; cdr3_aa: CASSQDRASHHSYEQYF
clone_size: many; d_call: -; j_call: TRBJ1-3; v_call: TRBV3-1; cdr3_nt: TGTGCCAGCAGCCAGGGGAACTCTGGAAACACCATATATTTT; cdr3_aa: CASSQGNSGNTIYF
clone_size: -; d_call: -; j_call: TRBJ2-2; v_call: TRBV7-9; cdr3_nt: TGTGCCAGCAGTCATCAGGGCGGGCGGTACACCGGGGAGCTGTTTTTT; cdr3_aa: CASSHQGGRYTGELFF
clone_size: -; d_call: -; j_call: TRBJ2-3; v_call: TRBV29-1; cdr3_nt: TGCAGCGTTGATGGTCGGGGGCCTATTGGAGATACGCAGTATTTT; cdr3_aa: CSVDGRGPIGDTQYF
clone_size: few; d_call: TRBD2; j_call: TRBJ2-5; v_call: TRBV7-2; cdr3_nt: TGTGCCAGCAGCTCGACTAGCGGGGAAGAGACCCAGTACTTC; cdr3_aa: CASSSTSGEETQYF
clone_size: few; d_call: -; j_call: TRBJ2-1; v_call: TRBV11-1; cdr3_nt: TGTGCCAGCAGCCCTGGGGGGGCGCGTAGAACTTCTTATTGGTCCTACAATGAGCAGTTCTTC; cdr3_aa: CASSPGGARRTSYWSYNEQFF
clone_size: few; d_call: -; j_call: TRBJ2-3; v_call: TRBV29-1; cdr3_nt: TGCAGCTGTGGGGGCGGAGATACGCAGTATTTT; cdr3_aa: CSCGGGDTQYF
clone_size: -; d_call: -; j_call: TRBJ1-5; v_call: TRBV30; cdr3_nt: TGTGCCCAATCGATCGCAGGGTCCGTTAGCAATCAGCCCCAGCATTTT; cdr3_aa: CAQSIAGSVSNQPQHF
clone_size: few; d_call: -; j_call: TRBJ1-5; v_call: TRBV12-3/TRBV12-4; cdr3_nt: TGTGCCAGCAGTTTAGGGGGATGGAGCAATCAGCCCCAGCATTTT; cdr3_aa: CASSLGGWSNQPQHF
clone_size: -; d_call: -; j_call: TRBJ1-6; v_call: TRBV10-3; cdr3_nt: TGTGCCATCAGTGAGACAGGGCGATATTCACCCCTCCACTTT; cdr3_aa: CAISETGRYSPLHF